Each of the 8 T cell receptor beta chains below was sequenced from the same sample in a study of cytomegalovirus exposure and HLA in healthy donors. Primers: 60 Vbeta forward and 13 Jbeta reverse. Assay used: immunoSEQ multiplex PCR; TCRdb lists only in-frame clones, some missing. The sample carries about 95,000 clones, 78% recorded once. The specimen was PBMCs. All receptors derive from a woman aged 40 to 55 in good health and CMV-seropositive.

The chain recombines TRBV5-1 with TRBJ2-2; 8 bases fit TRBD1. The CDR3 loop spans 15 amino acids. CDR1 SGHRS and CDR2 YFSETQ come from the germline V gene. With V trimmed by 0 bases and J by 5 bases, 3 bases remained unmatched. The chain's CDR3 is CASSLVRGQTGELFF. The CDR3 DNA is TGCGCCAGCAGCTTGGTCAGGGGGCAGACCGGGGAGCTGTTTTTT.

V and J are TRBV5-4 and TRBJ2-7; 14 positions agree with TRBD2. The CDR3 length is 16 residues. Looked up from germline, CDR1 is SGHNT and CDR2 is YYREEE (reference sequence). The trim removed 4 bases at V and 6 bases at J, leaving 9 bases unmatched. The CDR3 region has the DNA TGTGCCAGCAGCCGGCGACTAGCGGGAGGGCTCGGCGAGCAGTACTTC. Its translation: CASSRRLAGGLGEQYF.

In this sample, this clone turned up once. The chain links TRBV30 to TRBJ2-7, with D possibly matching TRBD1 (6 bases). V was trimmed by 5 bases and J by 3 bases, leaving 11 bases between them. From germline, CDR1 is GTSNPN and CDR2 SVGIG (reference sequence). This CDR3 has 12 residues. The CDR3 sequence is CAWGTGYYEQYF. The CDR3 bases are TGTGCCTGGGGCACAGGGTACTACGAGCAGTACTTC.

The chain uses TRBV19 and TRBJ2-4; tentative D call: TRBD1 (6 bases). Germline V gene lookup returns CDR1 LNHDA and CDR2 SQIVND (reference sequence). The CDR3 totals 13 residues. Trimming left V 6 bases short and J 10 bases short, with 16 bases between. CDR3 sequence reads: CASSDRYGVIQYF. In DNA form, the CDR3 reads TGTGCCAGTAGCGACAGGTATGGGGTTATTCAGTACTTC.

This clone occurred a few times. This rearrangement joins TRBV6-6 to TRBJ1-1; D call uncertain. The CDR3 is 14 residues long. V was pared by 3 bases and J by 1 base, with 9 bases between. Germline assignment: CDR1 MNHNY and CDR2 SVGAGI (reference sequence). The CDR3 loop reads CASSYRSGNTEAFF. CDR3 nucleotide sequence: TGTGCCAGCAGTTATCGGTCGGGGAACACTGAAGCTTTCTTT.

This clone turned up a few times. J is TRBJ2-1 and V is TRBV27, with 8 bases matching TRBD2. CDR1 and CDR2 from the germline V gene are MNHEY and SMNVEV (reference sequence). Trimming at V came to 3 bases and at J to 7 bases, leaving 5 bases not matched to a gene. The CDR3 is made up of 14 amino acids. The CDR3 DNA reads TGTGCCAGCAGTTTCAGCGGGAGTCGGAATGAGCAGTTCTTC. Its translation is CASSFSGSRNEQFF.

With respect to this clone: At one end, the junction sequence differs from germline, possibly due to a read error. This chain uses TRBV27 with TRBJ1-6; TRBD1 is a possible D gene (6 bases). Germline V gene lookup returns CDR1 MNHEY and CDR2 SMNVEV (reference sequence). CDR3 length: 15 amino acids. The chain's CDR3 is CAGSLYPTGNSPLHF. The CDR3 DNA sequence: TGTGCCGGCAGTTTATACCCCACAGGGAATTCACCCCTCCACTTT.

The chain has TRBV5-1 and TRBJ2-7; D gene unclear. Germline-derived CDR1 and CDR2 are SGHRS and YFSETQ. The length of the CDR3 is 14 residues. Trimming left V 2 bases short and J 2 bases short, with 11 bases between. The chain's CDR3 is CASSFGQATYEQYF. The CDR3 nucleotides are TGCGCCAGCAGCTTTGGCCAGGCCACCTACGAGCAGTACTTC.